These 14 T cell receptor beta chains share one sample of origin, sequenced in a study of CD8 T cells in Susac syndrome. The authors reverse transcribed roughly 0.5 to 1 ug RNA with random hexamers. One entry per CDR3 protein, called by TCRdb with MiXCR from the immunoSEQ multiplex PCR reads. The repertoire holds 200,000 to 300,000 distinct CDR3 sequences, with about 96% as singletons. Source material: CD4+ T cells from PBMCs. The receptor set was obtained from a human donor with Susac syndrome.

This clonotype has just one count. The V call is TRBV20-1, the J call TRBJ1-1; 11 nucleotides align to TRBD1. Germline V gene data show CDR1 as DFQATT and CDR2 as SNEGSKA (reference sequence). J lost 0 bases, V lost 0 bases, and 3 bases had no gene match. This CDR3 has 16 amino acids. The CDR3 is CSAREGTGGLNTEAFF. In DNA, the CDR3 is TGCAGTGCTAGAGAAGGGACAGGGGGTTTGAACACTGAAGCTTTCTTT.

The chain links TRBV5-1 to TRBJ1-5, with unresolved D. Looked up from germline, CDR1 is SGHRS and CDR2 is YFSETQ. This CDR3 contains 13 residues. V was pared by 4 bases and J by 2 bases, with 7 bases between. Here the CDR3 DNA reads TGCGCCAGCAGCCCGGAGCGCAATCAGCCCCAGCATTTT. Its translation: CASSPERNQPQHF.

V and J are TRBV10-3 and TRBJ2-5; 9 nucleotides match TRBD2. J gave up 10 bases and V 2 bases, and 11 bases lay outside the gene matches. There are 15 residues in the CDR3. Germline V gene lookup returns CDR1 ENHRY and CDR2 SYGVKD. CDR3 sequence reads: CAISETGGRDSVQYF. CDR3 nucleotide sequence: TGTGCCATCAGTGAGACAGGCGGGAGGGATTCGGTCCAGTACTTC.

The chain is built from TRBV9 and TRBJ1-1; perhaps TRBD1 as D (5 bases). CDR1 and CDR2 (germline): SGDLS, YYNGEE. CDR3 length equals 14 residues. The ends were cut back, 6 bases at V and 1 base at J, with 13 bases in the middle. CDR3 residues: CASTYSDRNTEAFF. DNA for the CDR3: TGTGCCAGCACCTACTCCGACAGGAACACTGAAGCTTTCTTT.

This clonotype has a single count. The genes are TRBV18 and TRBJ1-5; 7 bases agree with TRBD1. From germline, CDR1 is KGHSH and CDR2 LQKENI. The CDR3 contains 16 residues. V lost 6 bases to trimming and J lost 0 bases; unmatched junction nucleotides: 8. The CDR3 DNA follows: TGTGCCAGCTCCGGACAGGTCGGCGATAGCAATCAGCCCCAGCATTTT. Translation gives CASSGQVGDSNQPQHF. The full variable domain, with the rest looked up from reference TRBV18 and TRBJ1-5, is NAGVMQNPRHLVRRRGQEARLRCSPMKGHSHVYWYRQLPEEGLKFMVYLQKENIIDESGMPKERFSAEFPKEGPSILRIQQVVRGDSAAYFCASSGQVGDSNQPQHFGDGTRLSIL.

The chain combines TRBV27 with TRBJ1-5, with D hard to call. The length of the CDR3 is 15 residues. The V gene's germline CDR1 is MNHEY and CDR2 SMNVEV (reference sequence). With 6 bases removed from V and 0 bases from J, the gap between germline ends came to 12 bases. CDR3 in amino acids: CASSNLPNSNQPQHF. CDR3 bases: TGTGCCAGCAGCAACCTCCCCAATAGCAATCAGCCCCAGCATTTT.

This chain links TRBV4-3 with TRBJ2-2; the match to TRBD2 covers 15 bases. Trimming took 3 bases from V and 5 from J; bases not matched to a gene: 16. The CDR3 contains 21 residues. In germline, CDR1 is LGHNA, CDR2 YSLEER. In DNA form, the CDR3 reads TGCGCCAGCAGCCATGCCGCCGGGACTAGCGGGAGGCTAACGGGGACCGGGGAGCTGTTTTTT. This encodes CASSHAAGTSGRLTGTGELFF.

The rearrangement joins TRBV2 to TRBJ1-2; tentative D call: TRBD1 (6 bases). Trimming removed 7 bases from V and 4 bases from J, with 13 bases in between. Germline CDR1 SNHLY, CDR2 FYNNEI. This CDR3 region has 13 residues. The CDR3 spells CASNRDTGYGYTF. CDR3 bases: TGTGCCAGCAACCGGGACACCGGCTATGGCTACACCTTC.

The J gene is TRBJ2-2, the V gene TRBV5-1; D ambiguous. Trimming pared 0 bases from V and 4 bases from J, leaving 10 bases between. There are 15 residues in the CDR3. CDR1 is SGHRS, CDR2 YFSETQ, per germline. The CDR3 region has the DNA TGCGCCAGCAGCTTGGGTCTCACCTCCACCGGGGAGCTGTTTTTT. This codes for CASSLGLTSTGELFF.

This chain joins TRBV27 and TRBJ1-5, with D uncertain. This CDR3 is 15 amino acids long. Per the germline V gene, CDR1 is MNHEY and CDR2 is SMNVEV (reference sequence). Trimming stripped 3 bases from V and 0 bases from J, with 9 bases between. DNA for the CDR3: TGTGCCAGCAGTTTTGTTTGGGATAGCAATCAGCCCCAGCATTTT. Protein sequence: CASSFVWDSNQPQHF.

With respect to this clonotype: The junction departs from germline at one end; a sequencing error may be responsible. The chain employs TRBV7-9 and TRBJ2-1, with D possibly TRBD1 on 6 matching bases. The germline V gene encodes CDR1 SEHNR and CDR2 FQNEAQ (reference sequence). CDR3 length equals 14 residues. Here the CDR3 reads CASTPTGSYNEQFF. In DNA form, the CDR3 reads TGTGCCAGCACCCCGACAGGTTCCTACAACGAGCAGTTCTTC.

This rearrangement joins TRBV3-1 to TRBJ2-3; 7 bases map to TRBD2. This CDR3 is built from 16 residues. J was trimmed by 2 bases and V by 4 bases; bases with no gene match: 9. From germline, CDR1 is LGHDT and CDR2 YNNKEL (reference sequence). CDR3 sequence reads: CASSPERRETTDTQYF. In DNA form, the CDR3 reads TGTGCCAGCAGCCCCGAGAGGCGGGAGACCACAGATACGCAGTATTTT.

CDR3 sequence (DNA): TGCAGTGCTAGAACAGTGAGTCCTGGAAACACCATATATTTT. It codes for CSARTVSPGNTIYF. The V call is TRBV20-1, the J call TRBJ1-3; D is ambiguous. This CDR3 has 14 amino acids. The germline V and J ends were trimmed by 2 bases and 2 bases, with 10 bases remaining between them. Germline V gene data show CDR1 as DFQATT and CDR2 as SNEGSKA (reference sequence).

This clonotype has just one count. The genes are TRBV20-1 and TRBJ1-2; D remains unclear. Trimming took 1 base from V and 4 from J, leaving 10 bases between them. Looked up from germline, CDR1 is DFQATT and CDR2 is SNEGSKA (reference sequence). This CDR3 has 13 amino acids. CDR3 residues: CSARVPDRYGYTF. CDR3 in DNA: TGCAGTGCTAGAGTTCCCGATCGCTATGGCTACACCTTC.